This entry is about one T cell receptor beta chain. These data originate in a study of blood T cell repertoires in COVID-19. Study details: The United States, Italy and Spain provided the acute and convalescent COVID-19 samples. T cells, B-cell-depleted T cells, or PBMCs supplied cDNA or gDNA.

Per the germline V gene, CDR1 is MNHEY and CDR2 is SMNVEV (reference sequence). V dropped 6 bases and J dropped 4; count of bases not matched to a gene: 14. This CDR3 is built from 16 residues. Original analysis: Amplification of reference gene primers provided the estimated nucleated cell counts. Only in-frame clones appear in the TCRdb table, and some are missing; sequencing was by immunoSEQ multiplex PCR. D and trimming come from the DNA, and the V and J calls and clone size come from that table. The sample contains a few hundred thousand clones, about 79% of which appear only once. This receptor was obtained from a man aged 80 or over with acute or convalescent COVID-19. The chain combines TRBV27 with TRBJ1-1; 7 bases match TRBD1. Sequencing input: peripheral blood. This CDR3 is CASSARGRGQTTEAFF. CDR3 DNA: TGTGCCAGCAGCGCACGAGGACGGGGACAGACCACTGAAGCTTTCTTT.